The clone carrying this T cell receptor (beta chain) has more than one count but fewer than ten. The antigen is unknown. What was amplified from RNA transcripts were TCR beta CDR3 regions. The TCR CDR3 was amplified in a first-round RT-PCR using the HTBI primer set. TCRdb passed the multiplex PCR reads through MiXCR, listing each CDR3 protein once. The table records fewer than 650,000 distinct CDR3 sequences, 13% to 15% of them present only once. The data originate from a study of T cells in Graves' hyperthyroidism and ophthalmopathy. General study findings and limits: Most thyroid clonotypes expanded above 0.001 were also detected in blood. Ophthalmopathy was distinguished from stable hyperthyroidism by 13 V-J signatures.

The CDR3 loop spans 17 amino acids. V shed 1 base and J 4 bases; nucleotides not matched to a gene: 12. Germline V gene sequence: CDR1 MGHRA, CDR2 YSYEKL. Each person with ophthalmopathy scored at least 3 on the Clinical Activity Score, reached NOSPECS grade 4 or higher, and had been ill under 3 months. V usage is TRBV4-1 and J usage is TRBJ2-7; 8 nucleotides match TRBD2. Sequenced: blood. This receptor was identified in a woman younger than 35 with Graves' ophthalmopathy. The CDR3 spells CASSQAGIIAGKYEQYF. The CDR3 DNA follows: TGCGCCAGCAGCCAAGCCGGGATAATAGCGGGAAAGTACGAGCAGTACTTC.